This entry concerns a single TCR beta chain. The sample comes from a study of T-cell memory formation after mild COVID-19. Constant-segment-primed 5'RACE gave TCR alpha and TCR beta cDNA libraries with sample barcodes and UMIs. One entry per CDR3 protein results from TCRdb running MiXCR on the 5' RACE reads. The table records about 62,000 distinct CDR3 sequences, roughly 9.9% of them present only once. The germline CDR1 and CDR2 sequences are MNHEY and SVGAGI. The CDR3 has 15 amino acids. V was trimmed by 6 bases and J by 3 bases, leaving 17 bases between them. The chain uses TRBV6-5 and TRBJ2-5, with a possible D match to TRBD2 (7 bases). The receptor was isolated from a man aged 18 to 30 who had mild COVID-19 (a few samples of this study predate the infection). Cell type and time point are not known. Source material: PBMCs or a T cell subset sorted from them (not recorded which). In DNA, the CDR3 is TGTGCCAGCAGCCCTGCGGGGGCGGGGGAAGAGACCCAGTACTTC. It yields the protein CASSPAGAGEETQYF.